Listed here is a single T cell receptor beta chain. Antigen specificity is unknown. This sample is drawn from a study of T cell responses to AZD1222 COVID-19 vaccine. Study outcomes and limitations: White British ancestry dominated among donors, who included more females, and clonal diversity was possibly underestimated. Baseline serostatus was positive in only a handful of AZD1222 recipients. Nearly half of spike-specific TCRs reportedly go after variant regions that carry no mutations.

The CDR3 consists of 17 residues. V dropped 5 bases and J dropped 0 bases, with 16 bases sitting between them. CDR1 is SSHAT and CDR2 is FNYEAQ in the germline V gene (reference sequence). Only in-frame clones appear in the TCRdb table, and some are missing; sequencing was by immunoSEQ multiplex PCR. Among 150,000 to 200,000 clones, about 95% were seen once, and the ten largest hold approximately 0.6%. V is TRBV7-7 and J is TRBJ1-4; D is ambiguous. The sequences come from peripheral blood, collected on day 0 of AZD1222 vaccination. The source is an adult in good health. CDR3 region: CASSPIPGRSTNEKLFF. The CDR3 DNA sequence: TGTGCCAGCAGCCCTATCCCGGGCAGGTCAACTAATGAAAAACTGTTTTTT.